The source of this TCR beta chain is a study of regulatory T cells in long-lasting Graves disease. Arm-PCR with iRepertoire HTBI primers amplified the CDR3 regions for these TCR beta libraries. TCRdb reanalysed the multiplex PCR reads using MiXCR and keeps one entry per CDR3 protein. The table shows fewer than 350,000 distinct CDR3 sequences, with more than 15% occurring only once. Trimming at V came to 3 bases and at J to 3 bases, leaving 4 bases not matched to a gene. The CDR3 spans 15 residues. CDR1 SGHDN and CDR2 FVKESK come from the germline V gene. Time point here: newly diagnosed GD, antithyroid drugs for less than 3 months. Preparation of the TCR library used RNA extracted from PBMCs. This clonotype was picked up many times.

This receptor was identified in a female donor with Graves disease. The input for sequencing was peripheral blood mononuclear cells (PBMCs), taken at new diagnosis, from a patient treated with antithyroid drugs. The chain links TRBV14 to TRBJ2-1; TRBD1 agrees at 8 bases. The CDR3 DNA is TGTGCCAGCAGCCACCCCGGACAGGGCTACAATGAGCAGTTCTTC. Its protein product is CASSHPGQGYNEQFF.